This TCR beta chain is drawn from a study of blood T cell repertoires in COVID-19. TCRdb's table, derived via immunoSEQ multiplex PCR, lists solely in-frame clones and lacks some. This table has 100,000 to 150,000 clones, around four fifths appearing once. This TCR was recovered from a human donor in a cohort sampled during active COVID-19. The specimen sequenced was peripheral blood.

The CDR3 spells CASSRTARTGELFF. CDR3 nucleotides: TGTGCCAGCAGCCGGACTGCCCGGACCGGGGAGCTGTTTTTT. The chain joins TRBV27 to TRBJ2-2; D possibly corresponds to TRBD2 (5 bases). The V end lost 6 bases, the J end lost 5 bases, and 13 bases lay between the germline ends. The CDR3 totals 14 residues. Germline lookup yields CDR1 MNHEY and CDR2 SMNVEV (reference sequence).